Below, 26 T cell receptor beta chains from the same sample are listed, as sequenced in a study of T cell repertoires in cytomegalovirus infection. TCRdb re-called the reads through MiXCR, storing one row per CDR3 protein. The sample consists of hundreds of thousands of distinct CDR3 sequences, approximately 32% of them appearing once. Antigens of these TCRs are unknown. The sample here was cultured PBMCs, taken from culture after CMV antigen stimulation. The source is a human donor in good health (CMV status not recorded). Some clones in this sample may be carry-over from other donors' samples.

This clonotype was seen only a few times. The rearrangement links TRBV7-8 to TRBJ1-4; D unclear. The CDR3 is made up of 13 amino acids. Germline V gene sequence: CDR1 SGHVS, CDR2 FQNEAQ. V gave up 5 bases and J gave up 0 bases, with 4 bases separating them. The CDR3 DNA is TGTGCCAGCAGCCCGTCAACTAATGAAAAACTGTTTTTT. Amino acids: CASSPSTNEKLFF.

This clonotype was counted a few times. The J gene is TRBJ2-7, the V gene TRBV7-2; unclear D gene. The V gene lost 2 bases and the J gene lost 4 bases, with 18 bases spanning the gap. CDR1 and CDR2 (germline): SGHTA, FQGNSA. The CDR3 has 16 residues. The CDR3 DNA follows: TGTGCCAGCAGCTTATCGTTAGGACCCCTCGGATACGAGCAGTACTTC. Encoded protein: CASSLSLGPLGYEQYF.

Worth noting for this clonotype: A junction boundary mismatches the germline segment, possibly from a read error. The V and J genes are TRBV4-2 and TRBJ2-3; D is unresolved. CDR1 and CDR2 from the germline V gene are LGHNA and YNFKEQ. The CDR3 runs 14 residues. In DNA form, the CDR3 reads TGTGCCAGCAGCCAAGAGGGCGCGATCGATACGCAGTACTTT. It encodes CASSQEGAIDTQYF.

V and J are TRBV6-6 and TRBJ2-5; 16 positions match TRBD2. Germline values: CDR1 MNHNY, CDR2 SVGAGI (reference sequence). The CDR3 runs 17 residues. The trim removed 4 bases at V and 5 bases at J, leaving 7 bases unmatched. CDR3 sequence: CASSSLGLAGGRETQYF. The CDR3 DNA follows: TGTGCCAGCAGTTCCCTGGGACTAGCGGGGGGGCGGGAGACCCAGTACTTC.

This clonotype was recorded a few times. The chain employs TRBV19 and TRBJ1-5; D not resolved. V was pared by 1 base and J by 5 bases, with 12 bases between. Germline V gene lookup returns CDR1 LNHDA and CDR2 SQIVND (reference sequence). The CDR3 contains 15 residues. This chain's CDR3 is CASSIGERVYQPQHF. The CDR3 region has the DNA TGTGCCAGTAGTATAGGGGAGAGAGTTTATCAGCCCCAGCATTTT.

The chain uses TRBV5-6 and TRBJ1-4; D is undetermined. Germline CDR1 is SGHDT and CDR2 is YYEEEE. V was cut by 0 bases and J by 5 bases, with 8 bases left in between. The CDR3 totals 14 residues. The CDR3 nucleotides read TGTGCCAGCAGCTTGGTAGGTGCCAATGAAAAACTGTTTTTT. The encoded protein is CASSLVGANEKLFF.

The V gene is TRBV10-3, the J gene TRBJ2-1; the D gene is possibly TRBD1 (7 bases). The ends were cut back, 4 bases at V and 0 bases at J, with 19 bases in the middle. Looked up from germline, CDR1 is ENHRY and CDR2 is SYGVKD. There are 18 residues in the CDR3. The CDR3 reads CAISGRLEGASSYNEQFF. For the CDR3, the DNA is TGTGCCATCAGTGGGAGGTTGGAGGGGGCTAGCTCCTACAATGAGCAGTTCTTC.

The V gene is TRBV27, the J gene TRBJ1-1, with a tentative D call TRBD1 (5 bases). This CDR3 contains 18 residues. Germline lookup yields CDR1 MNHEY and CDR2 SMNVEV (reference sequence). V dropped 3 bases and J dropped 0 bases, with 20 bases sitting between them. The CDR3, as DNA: TGTGCCAGCAGTTTTCTATCCAGGGCAGGGAGGGTGAACACTGAAGCTTTCTTT. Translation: CASSFLSRAGRVNTEAFF.

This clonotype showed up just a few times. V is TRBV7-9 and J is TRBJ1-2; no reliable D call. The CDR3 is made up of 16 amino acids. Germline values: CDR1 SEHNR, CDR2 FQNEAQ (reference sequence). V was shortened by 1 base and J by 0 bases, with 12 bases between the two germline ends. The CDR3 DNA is TGTGCCAGCAGCTTAGATGGGGATTTAGCTAACTATGGCTACACCTTC. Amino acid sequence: CASSLDGDLANYGYTF.

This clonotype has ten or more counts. The CDR3 protein is CASANSNQPQHF. The DNA of the CDR3 is TGTGCCAGCGCCAATAGCAATCAGCCCCAGCATTTT. The gene calls are TRBV12-3 or TRBV12-4 and TRBJ1-5; D is unclear. The CDR3 consists of 12 residues. V lost 8 bases and J 0 bases, leaving 5 bases between the germline ends.

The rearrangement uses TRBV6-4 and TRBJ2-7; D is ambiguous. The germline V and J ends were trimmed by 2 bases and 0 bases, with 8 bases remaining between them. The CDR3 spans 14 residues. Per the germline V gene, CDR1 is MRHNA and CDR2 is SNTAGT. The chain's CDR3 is CASSDRTTSYEQYF. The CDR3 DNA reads TGTGCCAGCAGTGACCGAACCACCTCCTACGAGCAGTACTTC.

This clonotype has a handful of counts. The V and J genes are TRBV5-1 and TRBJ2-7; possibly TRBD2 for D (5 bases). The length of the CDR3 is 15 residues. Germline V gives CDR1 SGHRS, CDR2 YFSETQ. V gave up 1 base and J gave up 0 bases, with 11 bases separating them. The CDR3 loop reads CASSLLDSNSYEQYF. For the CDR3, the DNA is TGCGCCAGCAGCTTGCTGGACTCAAACTCCTACGAGCAGTACTTC.

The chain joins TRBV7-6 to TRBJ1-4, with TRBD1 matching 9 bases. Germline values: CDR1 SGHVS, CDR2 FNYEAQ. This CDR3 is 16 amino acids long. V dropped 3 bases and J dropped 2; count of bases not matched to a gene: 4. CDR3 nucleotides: TGTGCCAGCAGCTTTCAACAGGGGGCGACTAATGAAAAACTGTTTTTT. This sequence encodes CASSFQQGATNEKLFF.

For the CDR3, the DNA is TGTGCCAGCAGTTACTTCAGGGCGGGGTGGGACACCGGGGAGCTGTTTTTT. Protein sequence: CASSYFRAGWDTGELFF. V gene TRBV6-5 combines with J gene TRBJ2-2, with D possibly TRBD2 on 6 matching bases. The germline V and J ends were trimmed by 1 base and 3 bases, with 15 bases remaining between them. The germline CDR1 and CDR2 sequences are MNHEY and SVGAGI. This CDR3 is 17 amino acids long.

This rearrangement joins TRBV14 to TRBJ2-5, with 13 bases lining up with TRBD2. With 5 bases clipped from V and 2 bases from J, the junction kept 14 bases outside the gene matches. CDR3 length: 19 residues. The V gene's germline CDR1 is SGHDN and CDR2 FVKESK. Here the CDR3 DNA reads TGTGCCAGCAGCGCAGCCGGGACTAGCGGGGATAGGTGGCAAGAGACCCAGTACTTC. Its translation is CASSAAGTSGDRWQETQYF.

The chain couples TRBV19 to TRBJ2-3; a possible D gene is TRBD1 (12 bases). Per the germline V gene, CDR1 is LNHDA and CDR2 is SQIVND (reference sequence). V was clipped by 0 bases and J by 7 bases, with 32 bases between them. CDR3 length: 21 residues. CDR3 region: CASSIDAAGQGATSGKNTQYF. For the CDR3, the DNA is TGTGCCAGTAGTATAGACGCCGCGGGACAGGGGGCGACTAGCGGGAAGAATACGCAGTATTTT.

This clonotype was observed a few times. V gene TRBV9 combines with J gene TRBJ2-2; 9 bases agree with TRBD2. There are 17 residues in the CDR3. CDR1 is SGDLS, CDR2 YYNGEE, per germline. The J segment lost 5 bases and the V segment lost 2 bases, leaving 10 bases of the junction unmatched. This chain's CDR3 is CASSVASAGGRTGELFF. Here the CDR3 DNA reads TGTGCCAGCAGCGTCGCCTCTGCGGGAGGGCGGACCGGGGAGCTGTTTTTT.

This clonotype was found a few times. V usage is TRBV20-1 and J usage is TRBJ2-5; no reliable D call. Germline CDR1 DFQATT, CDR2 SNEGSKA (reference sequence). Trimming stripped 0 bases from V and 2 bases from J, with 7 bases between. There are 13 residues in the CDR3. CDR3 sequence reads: CSARDTTQETQYF. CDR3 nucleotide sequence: TGCAGTGCTAGAGATACCACACAAGAGACCCAGTACTTC.

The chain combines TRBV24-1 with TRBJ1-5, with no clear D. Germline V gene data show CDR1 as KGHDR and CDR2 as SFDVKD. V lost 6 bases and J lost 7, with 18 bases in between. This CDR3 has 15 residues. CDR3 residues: CATSSVKTLGQPQHF. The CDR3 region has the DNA TGTGCCACCAGTAGTGTAAAGACCTTGGGACAGCCCCAGCATTTT.

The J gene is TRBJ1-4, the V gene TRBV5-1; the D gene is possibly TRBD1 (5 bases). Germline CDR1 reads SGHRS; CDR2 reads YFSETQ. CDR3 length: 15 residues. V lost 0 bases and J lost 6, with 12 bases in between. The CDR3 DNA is TGCGCCAGCAGCTTGGGGGGCTCGGTGGATGAAAAACTGTTTTTT. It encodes CASSLGGSVDEKLFF.

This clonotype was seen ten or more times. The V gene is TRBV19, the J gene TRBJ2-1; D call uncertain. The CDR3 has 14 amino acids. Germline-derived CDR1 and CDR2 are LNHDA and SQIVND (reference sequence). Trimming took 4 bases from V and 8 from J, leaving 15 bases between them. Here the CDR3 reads CASSKFETPDEQFF. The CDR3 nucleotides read TGTGCCAGTAGTAAGTTTGAGACTCCCGATGAGCAGTTCTTC.

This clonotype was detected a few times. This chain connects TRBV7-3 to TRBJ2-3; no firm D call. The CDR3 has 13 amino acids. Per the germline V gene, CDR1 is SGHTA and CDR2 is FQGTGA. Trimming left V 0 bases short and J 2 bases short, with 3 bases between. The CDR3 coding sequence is TGTGCCAGCAGCTTAACCAACACAGATACGCAGTATTTT. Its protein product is CASSLTNTDTQYF.

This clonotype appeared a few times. CDR3: CAISDRTGVNEQFF. CDR3 bases: TGTGCCATCAGTGATCGGACAGGGGTGAATGAGCAGTTCTTC. This chain uses TRBV10-3 with TRBJ2-1; 9 positions agree with TRBD1. Germline V gene sequence: CDR1 ENHRY, CDR2 SYGVKD. V lost 3 bases, J lost 7 bases, and 4 bases stayed unmatched. This CDR3 has 14 residues.

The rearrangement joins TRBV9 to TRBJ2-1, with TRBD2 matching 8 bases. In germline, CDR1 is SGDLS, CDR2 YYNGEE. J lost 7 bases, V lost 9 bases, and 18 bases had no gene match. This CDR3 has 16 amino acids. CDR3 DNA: TGTGCCACATCATCGGGGGGGGGCCAGGGTTATAATGAGCAGTTCTTC. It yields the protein CATSSGGGQGYNEQFF.

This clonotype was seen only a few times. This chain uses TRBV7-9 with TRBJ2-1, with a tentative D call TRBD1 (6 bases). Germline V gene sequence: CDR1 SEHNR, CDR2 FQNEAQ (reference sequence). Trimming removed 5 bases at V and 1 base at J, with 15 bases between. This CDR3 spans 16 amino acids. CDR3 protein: CASSQTLRGSYNEQFF. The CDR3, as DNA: TGTGCCAGCAGCCAGACACTCAGGGGTTCCTACAATGAGCAGTTCTTC.

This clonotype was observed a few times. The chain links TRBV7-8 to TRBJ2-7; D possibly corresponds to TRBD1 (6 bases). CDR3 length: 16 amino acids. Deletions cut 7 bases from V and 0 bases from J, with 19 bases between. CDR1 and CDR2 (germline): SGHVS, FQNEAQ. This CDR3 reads CASTQSGGLSSYEQYF. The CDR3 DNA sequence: TGTGCCAGCACCCAAAGTGGGGGCCTGAGCTCCTACGAGCAGTACTTC.